This T cell receptor (beta chain) stems from a study of T cell responses to AZD1222 COVID-19 vaccine. Clones were read by immunoSEQ multiplex PCR, and TCRdb kept only the in-frame ones, dropping some. The data contain under 120,000 clones, around 90% of them seen just once; the ten biggest clones take up roughly 2.5%. V shed 4 bases, J shed 0 bases, and the junction held 1 base outside the gene matches. The CDR3 sequence is 16 residues long. Germline lookup yields CDR1 SGHDN and CDR2 FVKESK. Source: peripheral blood, taken 28 days after the second AZD1222 dose. This sequence originates from an adult who received the AZD1222 COVID-19 vaccine. This rearrangement joins TRBV14 to TRBJ2-1, with 12 bases matching TRBD2. This CDR3 reads CASSPSGRASYNEQFF. CDR3 sequence (DNA): TGTGCCAGCAGCCCTAGCGGGAGGGCCTCCTACAATGAGCAGTTCTTC.